The 11 T cell receptor beta chains reported below all come from one sample, sequenced in a study of blood T cells in healthy people across ages. A second PCR, run for about 6 to 11 cycles, used a sample-barcoded 5' primer plus a J-beta primer mix. TCRdb re-called the 5' RACE reads with MiXCR, one entry per CDR3 protein. The sample includes under 2,000,000 distinct CDR3 sequences, about 49% of them seen just once. The sample consisted of blood. These receptors were taken from a woman in her thirties or forties in good health.

V gene TRBV20-1 combines with J gene TRBJ1-5; 10 bases are a match to TRBD1. The CDR3 runs 15 residues. Germline V gene data show CDR1 as DFQATT and CDR2 as SNEGSKA (reference sequence). The V gene end was trimmed by 2 bases and the J gene end by 4 bases; junction bases not matched to a gene: 5. The CDR3 DNA sequence: TGCAGTGCTAGAACGACAGGGGGCCCAAATCAGCCCCAGCATTTT. As protein: CSARTTGGPNQPQHF.

The chain links TRBV20-1 to TRBJ2-3; weak D call: TRBD2 (5 bases). The CDR3 totals 13 residues. Germline V lookup: CDR1 DFQATT, CDR2 SNEGSKA (reference sequence). V lost 8 bases, J lost 1 base, and 13 bases lay in between. Here the CDR3 DNA reads TGCAGTCCCACTTCGCGGGGCACAGATACGCAGTATTTT. This encodes CSPTSRGTDTQYF.

This clonotype was found a few times. V gene TRBV7-2 combines with J gene TRBJ2-7, with 9 nucleotides matching TRBD2. Matching the DNA end better, TRBJ2-5 makes the J call doubtful. The CDR3 consists of 15 residues. Looked up from germline, CDR1 is SGHTA and CDR2 is FQGNSA. The DNA of the CDR3 is TGTGCCAGCAGCTTAGCTGCGACTAGCGGAGAGACCCAGTACTTC. Its protein is CASSLAATSGETQYF.

This clonotype came up a few times. The V call is TRBV14, the J call TRBJ2-1, with D perhaps matching TRBD2 (6 bases). The CDR3 is 11 residues long. Germline V gene data show CDR1 as SGHDN and CDR2 as FVKESK. Trimming took off 4 bases at V and 12 bases at J, with 10 bases between the two ends. CDR3 region: CASSPGVWQFF. Here the CDR3 DNA reads TGTGCCAGCAGCCCGGGGGTATGGCAGTTCTTC.

The rearrangement joins TRBV6-5 to TRBJ2-1, with D unresolved. V was shortened by 2 bases and J by 10 bases, with 15 bases between the two germline ends. The CDR3 covers 14 residues. Looked up from germline, CDR1 is MNHEY and CDR2 is SVGAGI. Written as DNA, the CDR3 is TGTGCCAGCAGTTACACCCCCGAGGCTATGGAGCAGTTCTTC. This gives the protein CASSYTPEAMEQFF.

This clonotype was seen more than once but under ten times. This chain links TRBV27 with TRBJ1-6; 7 bases match TRBD1. Germline CDR1 reads MNHEY; CDR2 reads SMNVEV (reference sequence). The CDR3 extends over 17 amino acids. V dropped 1 base and J dropped 8; count of bases not matched to a gene: 11. The CDR3 nucleotides read TGTGCCAGCAGTTTATTGACGACAGGGCTAAGGGATTCACCCCTCCACTTT. Translated, it gives CASSLLTTGLRDSPLHF.

In DNA form, the CDR3 reads TGTGCCAGCAGCTTGGAGACTTCCTATGCCTACGAGCAGTACTTC. Encoded protein: CASSLETSYAYEQYF. The chain employs TRBV7-9 and TRBJ2-7; D remains ambiguous. CDR3 length: 15 residues. Trimming shortened V by 3 bases and J by 2 bases, and 14 bases separated the two germline ends. The germline gives CDR1 SEHNR, CDR2 FQNEAQ (reference sequence).

The J gene is TRBJ2-5, the V gene TRBV28; 8 nucleotides line up with TRBD1. The CDR3 is 15 residues long. Germline trimming cut 3 bases from V and 3 bases from J; bases unmatched to any gene: 6. The germline V gene has CDR1 MDHEN and CDR2 SYDVKM. CDR3 bases: TGTGCCAGCAGTTTGGCAGGGGGCTCCGAAGAGACCCAGTACTTC. Amino acids: CASSLAGGSEETQYF. Combining the CDR3 with reference TRBV28 and TRBJ2-5 gives the whole variable domain DVKVTQSSRYLVKRTGEKVFLECVQDMDHENMFWYRQDPGLGLRLIYFSYDVKMKEKGDIPEGYSVSREKKERFSLILESASTNQTSMYLCASSLAGGSEETQYFGPGTRLLVL.

The CDR3 loop is CASSLGTGRDDGYTF. The CDR3, as DNA: TGTGCCAGCAGCTTGGGGACAGGGCGTGACGATGGCTACACCTTC. The chain links TRBV7-9 to TRBJ1-2, with 9 bases matching TRBD1. From germline, CDR1 is SEHNR and CDR2 FQNEAQ (reference sequence). The CDR3 sequence is 15 residues long. V shed 3 bases and J 6 bases; nucleotides not matched to a gene: 8.

V gene TRBV10-3 combines with J gene TRBJ1-2; TRBD1 matches 9 bases. J was trimmed by 5 bases and V by 2 bases; bases with no gene match: 3. The germline V gene has CDR1 ENHRY and CDR2 SYGVKD. The CDR3 is 14 amino acids. CDR3: CAISEGTGMYGYTF. The CDR3 bases are TGTGCCATCAGTGAGGGGACAGGGATGTATGGCTACACCTTC.

This clonotype showed up just a few times. The V call is TRBV3-1, the J call TRBJ1-4; TRBD1 is a possible D gene (5 bases). The CDR3 totals 17 residues. Trimming stripped 0 bases from V and 1 base from J, with 12 bases between. CDR1 and CDR2 (germline): LGHDT, YNNKEL (reference sequence). Written as DNA, the CDR3 is TGTGCCAGCAGCCAAGATGTTTCGGGGGTAACTAATGAAAAACTGTTTTTT. It codes for CASSQDVSGVTNEKLFF.